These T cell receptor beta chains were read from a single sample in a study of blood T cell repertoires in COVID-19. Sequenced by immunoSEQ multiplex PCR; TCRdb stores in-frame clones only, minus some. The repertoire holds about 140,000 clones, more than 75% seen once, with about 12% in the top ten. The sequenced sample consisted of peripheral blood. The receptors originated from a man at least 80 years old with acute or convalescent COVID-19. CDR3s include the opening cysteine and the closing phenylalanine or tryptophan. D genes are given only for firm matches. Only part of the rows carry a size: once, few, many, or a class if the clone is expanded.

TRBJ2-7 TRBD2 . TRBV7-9 TGTGCCAGCAGCTTTGATAGCGGGGGATACTACGAGCAGTACTTC CASSFDSGGYYEQYF
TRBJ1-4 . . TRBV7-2 TGTGCCAGCAGACAGTTCGGATATGAAAAACTGTTTTTT CASRQFGYEKLFF
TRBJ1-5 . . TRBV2 TGTGCCAGCACGTACGCGGAGAATCAGCCCCAGCATTTT CASTYAENQPQHF
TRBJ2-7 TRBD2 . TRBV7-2 TGTGCCAGCAGCTTAGGGTTGGGAGGGACGCCTGAGAACGAGCAGTACTTC CASSLGLGGTPENEQYF
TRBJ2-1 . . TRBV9 TGTGCCAGCAGCGTAGTTCCTAGCGTAAATGAGCAGTTCTTC CASSVVPSVNEQFF
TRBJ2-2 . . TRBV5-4 TGTGCCAGCAGCTTGAGTGGGGGGTCCGGGGAGCTGTTTTTT CASSLSGGSGELFF
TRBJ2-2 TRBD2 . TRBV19 TGTGCCAGTAGTATTCGAGCGGGGGGAAGTTTGAACACCGGGGAGCTGTTTTTT CASSIRAGGSLNTGELFF
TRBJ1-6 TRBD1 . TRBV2 TGTGCCACACGGACAGGGCTTAATTCACCCCTCCACTTT CATRTGLNSPLHF
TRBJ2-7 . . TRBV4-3 TGCGCCAGCAGCCTAGAAACAGTGGAACCCTACGAGCAGTACTTC CASSLETVEPYEQYF
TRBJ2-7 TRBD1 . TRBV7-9 TGTGCCAGCAGCTTACAGGGGGACTACGAGCAGTACTTC CASSLQGDYEQYF
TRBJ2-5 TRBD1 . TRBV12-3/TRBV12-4 TGTGCCAGCAGGGACAGGGGGCCGGAGACCCAGTACTTC CASRDRGPETQYF
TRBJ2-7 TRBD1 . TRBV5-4 TGTGCCAGCAGCCGGTGGGGACAGGGGGCGCGGGAGCAGTACTTC CASSRWGQGAREQYF
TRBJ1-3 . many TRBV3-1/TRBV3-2 TGTGCCAGCAGCCAAGGGGGACATCCGGGAAACACCATATATTTT CASSQGGHPGNTIYF
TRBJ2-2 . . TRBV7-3 TGTGCCAGCAGCAACGGTGCCGGGGAGCTGTTTTTT CASSNGAGELFF
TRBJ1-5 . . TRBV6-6 TGTGCCAGCAGACTACCTGGACAGCAGAATCAGCCCCAGCATTTT CASRLPGQQNQPQHF